Each of the 7 T cell receptor beta chains below was sequenced from the same sample in a study of T-cell reconstitution after alpha-beta-depleted transplantation in children. Unique molecular identifiers were built into the TCRbeta library. MiXCR was run by TCRdb on the PCR reads, yielding one entry per CDR3 protein. The table records about 90,000 distinct CDR3 sequences, roughly 15% of them present only once. The starting material was PBMCs, mostly from graft donor cells, obtained 180 days after TCRalphabeta/CD19-depleted stem cell transplant. These receptors all stem from a male patient aged 2-15 years who had a stem cell transplant for acute lymphoblastic leukemia, so the T cells may come from the graft donor.

The chain employs TRBV20-1 and TRBJ2-3; D remains unclear. Trimming left V 3 bases short and J 4 bases short, with 8 bases between. Germline V gene lookup returns CDR1 DFQATT and CDR2 SNEGSKA (reference sequence). CDR3 length equals 12 residues. CDR3 protein: CSASGGADTQYF. In nucleotides, the CDR3 is TGCAGTGCTAGCGGCGGCGCAGATACGCAGTATTTT.

In this sample, this clonotype turned up a few times. The V call is TRBV4-1, the J call TRBJ2-1; TRBD2 agrees at 9 bases. Germline assignment: CDR1 MGHRA and CDR2 YSYEKL. The ends lost 3 bases at V and 5 bases at J; junction bases unmatched: 5. This CDR3 spans 15 amino acids. CDR3: CASSHRGLANNEQFF. CDR3 nucleotide sequence: TGCGCCAGCAGCCATCGCGGACTAGCGAACAATGAGCAGTTCTTC.

This clonotype has only a few counts. The chain recombines TRBV4-1 with TRBJ2-7; TRBD1 matches at 8 bases. The germline gives CDR1 MGHRA, CDR2 YSYEKL. This CDR3 spans 16 amino acids. J gave up 4 bases and V 2 bases, and 10 bases lay outside the gene matches. CDR3 residues: CASSQTGQGGGYEQYF. DNA for the CDR3: TGCGCCAGCAGCCAAACTGGACAGGGCGGTGGGTACGAGCAGTACTTC.

To note about this clonotype: A single base separates this from a much larger clone, so it may be a read error. V usage is TRBV20-1 and J usage is TRBJ2-7; no clear D gene. Germline V gene sequence: CDR1 DFQATT, CDR2 SNEGSKA (reference sequence). CDR3 size: 16 residues. CDR3 sequence: CCARDGDGPGTYEQYF. The CDR3 region has the DNA TGCTGTGCTAGAGATGGAGATGGTCCAGGCACCTACGAGCAGTACTTC.

This clonotype came up a few times. The chain uses TRBV5-1 and TRBJ1-5; D gene ambiguous. In germline, CDR1 is SGHRS, CDR2 YFSETQ. CDR3 length: 15 amino acids. V shed 0 bases and J shed 0 bases, with 7 bases lying between them. CDR3 bases: TGCGCCAGCAGCTTGGGGGTTTATAGCAATCAGCCCCAGCATTTT. The encoded protein is CASSLGVYSNQPQHF.

The chain links TRBV3-1 to TRBJ1-1; 7 nucleotides agree with TRBD1. J lost 1 base, V lost 2 bases, and 13 bases had no gene match. The CDR3 is made up of 18 amino acids. Germline-derived CDR1 and CDR2 are LGHDT and YNNKEL (reference sequence). The CDR3 sequence: CASSQMVRGGSANTEAFF. The CDR3 region has the DNA TGTGCCAGCAGCCAAATGGTCAGGGGGGGATCGGCGAACACTGAAGCTTTCTTT.

The rearrangement links TRBV5-1 to TRBJ2-2; no firm D call. V lost 4 bases to trimming and J lost 0 bases, with 16 bases between them. This CDR3 spans 17 amino acids. The germline CDR1 and CDR2 sequences are SGHRS and YFSETQ. In DNA form, the CDR3 reads TGCGCCAGCAGCCCAGGACGGGCTTTCGCGAACACCGGGGAGCTGTTTTTT. As protein: CASSPGRAFANTGELFF.